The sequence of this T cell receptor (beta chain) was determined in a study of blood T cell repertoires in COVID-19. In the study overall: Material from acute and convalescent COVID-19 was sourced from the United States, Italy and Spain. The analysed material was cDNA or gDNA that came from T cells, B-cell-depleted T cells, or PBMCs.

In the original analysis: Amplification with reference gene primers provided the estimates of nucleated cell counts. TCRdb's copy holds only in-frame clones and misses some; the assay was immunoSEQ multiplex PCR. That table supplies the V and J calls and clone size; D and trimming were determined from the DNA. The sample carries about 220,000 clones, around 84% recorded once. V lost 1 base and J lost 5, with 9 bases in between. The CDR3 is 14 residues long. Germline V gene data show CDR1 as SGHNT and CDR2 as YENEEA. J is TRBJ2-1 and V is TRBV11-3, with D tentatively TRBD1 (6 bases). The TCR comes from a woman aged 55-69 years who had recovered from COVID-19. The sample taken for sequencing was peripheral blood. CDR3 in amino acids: CASSLVGADNEQFF. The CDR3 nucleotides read TGTGCCAGCAGCTTAGTGGGGGCGGACAATGAGCAGTTCTTC.